The sequence of this T cell receptor beta chain was determined in a study of metastatic and nonmetastatic thyroid tumors. Thyroid surgery was preceded by no treatment in any patient. The CDR3 sequence is 12 residues long. V shed 3 bases and J 11 bases; nucleotides not matched to a gene: 4. TCRdb re-processed the PCR reads through MiXCR. The sample lists some 21,000 clones, less than 15% seen once, with about 6% in the top ten. This clone was seen ten or more times. Its antigen remains unknown. Regarding the study as a whole: Significantly higher TCR beta diversity was reportedly seen in malignant thyroid tumors than benign nodules, in blood and tumor.

The chain is built from TRBV12-3 or TRBV12-4 and TRBJ1-1; TRBD1 matches 9 bases. This TCR was sampled from a male donor with papillary thyroid cancer or a benign thyroid nodule (not recorded which). Some clones in this sample may be carry-over from other donors' samples. Material for sequencing was blood. CDR3: CASSFGTGLAFF. The CDR3, as DNA: TGTGCCAGCAGTTTCGGGACAGGGCTGGCTTTCTTT.